The source of this TCR beta chain is a study of beta chain features in type 1 diabetes. General study points: Healthy donors had naive, central memory and Treg TCRB repertoires that appeared less similar than those seen among patients. Any HLA effect on TCRB rearrangement was left unresolved by small sub-analyses.

This clone was counted ten times or more. Its antigen is not identified. The CDR3 is 11 residues long. Trimming took 3 bases from V and 9 from J, leaving 7 bases between them. Germline V gives CDR1 SGHAT, CDR2 FQNNGV. cDNA synthesis used the whole RNA isolate, giving expressed TCRB sequences. Method: immunoSEQ multiplex PCR; TCRdb's copy keeps in-frame clones and lacks some. The profile shows 250,000 to 400,000 clones, 14% of them singletons. Sample: central memory CD4+ T cells from blood. The receptor's source is a man between 25 and 39 years old in good health. The chain employs TRBV11-2 and TRBJ2-3, with D perhaps matching TRBD2 (6 bases). The CDR3 protein is CASSLGLTQYF. CDR3 in DNA: TGTGCCAGCAGCTTGGGACTCACGCAGTATTTT.